These 5 T cell receptor beta chains share one sample of origin, sequenced in a study of blood T cells in healthy people across ages. A second about 7 to 11 cycle PCR used barcoded and J-beta primers. TCRdb re-called the 5' RACE reads with MiXCR, one entry per CDR3 protein. The sample lists around 1,900,000 distinct CDR3 sequences; 35% to 50% were seen once. The sequenced sample was blood. All receptors come from a human donor in good health.

The J gene is TRBJ2-3, the V gene TRBV6-1, with TRBD2 as a possible D gene (7 bases). Deletions cut 4 bases from V and 6 bases from J, with 14 bases between. This CDR3 region has 14 residues. Germline V gene lookup returns CDR1 MNHNS and CDR2 SASEGT. The CDR3 loop reads CASSASGGWDTQYF. For the CDR3, the DNA is TGTGCCAGCAGTGCCTCGGGGGGCTGGGATACGCAGTATTTT.

This clonotype was detected a few times. The gene calls are TRBV3-1 and TRBJ1-2, with 9 bases matching TRBD1. The V and J ends lost 2 bases and 5 bases, in that order; junction bases with no gene match: 6. The V gene's germline CDR1 is LGHDT and CDR2 YNNKEL (reference sequence). The CDR3 loop spans 15 amino acids. CDR3 nucleotides: TGTGCCAGCAGCCAAACGTCCGGGACAGGGTATGGCTACACCTTC. Encoded protein: CASSQTSGTGYGYTF. The whole variable domain, filled in from reference TRBV3-1 and TRBJ1-2, reads DTAVSQTPKYLVTQMGNDKSIKCEQNLGHDTMYWYKQDSKKFLKIMFSYNNKELIINETVPNRFSPKSPDKAHLNLHINSLELGDSAVYFCASSQTSGTGYGYTFGSGTRLTVV.

The chain is built from TRBV20-1 and TRBJ2-1; D perhaps matches TRBD1 (5 bases). V shed 3 bases and J shed 8 bases, with 11 bases lying between them. The CDR3 runs 12 residues. CDR1 is DFQATT, CDR2 SNEGSKA, per germline (reference sequence). The CDR3 nucleotides are TGCAGTGCTAGTAGGGGCAGCTATGAGCAGTTCTTC. The encoded protein is CSASRGSYEQFF.

The V gene is TRBV28, the J gene TRBJ2-3, with D tentatively TRBD2 (6 bases). Germline V gene sequence: CDR1 MDHEN, CDR2 SYDVKM. The V gene lost 4 bases and the J gene lost 0 bases, with 14 bases spanning the gap. This CDR3 region has 16 residues. CDR3 sequence reads: CASSSPWEVSTDTQYF. The DNA of the CDR3 is TGTGCCAGCAGTTCCCCCTGGGAGGTCAGCACAGATACGCAGTATTTT. The variable domain in full, with the rest retrieved from reference TRBV28 and TRBJ2-3, is DVKVTQSSRYLVKRTGEKVFLECVQDMDHENMFWYRQDPGLGLRLIYFSYDVKMKEKGDIPEGYSVSREKKERFSLILESASTNQTSMYLCASSSPWEVSTDTQYFGPGTRLTVL.

To note about this clonotype: The junction does not match germline at one end; this may be a read error. The genes are TRBV7-2 and TRBJ2-1; 12 bases agree with TRBD2. Germline V gene sequence: CDR1 SGHTA, CDR2 FQGNSA. There are 16 residues in the CDR3. The CDR3 loop is CASRLTSGGSHNEQFF. The CDR3 DNA follows: TGTGCCAGCAGGTTGACTAGCGGGGGCTCCCACAATGAGCAGTTCTTC.